This record concerns one TCR beta chain sequence. Its specificity is unknown. Together with a sample-barcoded 5' primer, a J-beta primer mix was included in a second PCR lasting roughly 6 to 12 cycles. TCRdb used MiXCR to reprocess the 5' RACE reads, holding one entry per CDR3 protein. The sample yields around 990,000 distinct CDR3 sequences, under 30% seen once. These data originate in a study of blood T cells in healthy people across ages. General study findings and limits: Donor CMV infection status was unknown, possibly confounding age-related changes in expanded clonotypes. Per-million-T-cell TCR beta diversity fell roughly linearly with age.

Germline-derived CDR1 and CDR2 are MNHNY and SVGAGI (reference sequence). The CDR3 consists of 15 residues. Trimming shortened V by 7 bases and J by 0 bases, and 15 bases separated the two germline ends. These data were likewise used in another study, on T cells of mothers and their children.

This sequence was found in a girl aged 2 to 10 in good health. J is TRBJ2-5 and V is TRBV6-6; D remains unclear. Material for sequencing was blood. CDR3: CASTLLPSYQETQYF. The DNA for the CDR3 is TGTGCCAGCACCTTACTCCCCTCGTACCAAGAGACCCAGTACTTC.